This T cell receptor beta chain was retrieved from a study of tumor and adjacent non-tumor tissue in lung cancer. Germline CDR1 and CDR2: MNHNS and SASEGT. This CDR3 is built from 15 residues. Findings and caveats of the study: In normal lung, the top 100 clones were significantly more dominant than in tumor.

Concerning this clonotype itself: Antigen specificity is unknown. Sequence at one end of the junction differs from germline and may be a read error.

This sample's RNA came from whole unsorted tissue. TCRbeta libraries were built with three rounds of nested PCR, modified from ARM-PCR. TCRdb re-derived calls from the multiplex PCR reads in MiXCR, one entry per CDR3 protein. The table includes 65,000 to 90,000 distinct CDR3 sequences, around 80% detected once. Material: lung tumor tissue. The chain recombines TRBV6-1 with TRBJ2-1, with D maybe TRBD2 (6 bases). This sequence was found in a woman between 45 and 65 years old with non-small cell lung cancer. Here the CDR3 reads CASSDRLVGTVMQLF. CDR3 in DNA: TGTGCCAGCAGTGATCGACTAGTGGGTACGGTTATGCAGTTGTTC.